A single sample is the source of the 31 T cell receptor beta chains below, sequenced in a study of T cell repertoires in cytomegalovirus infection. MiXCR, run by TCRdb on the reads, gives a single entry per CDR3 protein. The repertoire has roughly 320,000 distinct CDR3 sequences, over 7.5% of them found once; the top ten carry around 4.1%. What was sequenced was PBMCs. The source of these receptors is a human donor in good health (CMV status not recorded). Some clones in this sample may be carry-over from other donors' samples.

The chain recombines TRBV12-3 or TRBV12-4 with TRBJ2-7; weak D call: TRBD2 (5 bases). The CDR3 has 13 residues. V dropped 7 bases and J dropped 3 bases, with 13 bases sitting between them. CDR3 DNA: TGTGCCAGCACACGGACTGGAGTCTACGAGCAGTACTTC. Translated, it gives CASTRTGVYEQYF.

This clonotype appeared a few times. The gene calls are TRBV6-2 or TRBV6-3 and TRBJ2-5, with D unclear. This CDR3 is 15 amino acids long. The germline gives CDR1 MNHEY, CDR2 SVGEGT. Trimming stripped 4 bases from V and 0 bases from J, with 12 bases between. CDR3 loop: CASSSLDLYQETQYF. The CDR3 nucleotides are TGTGCCAGCAGTTCCCTGGATTTGTACCAAGAGACCCAGTACTTC.

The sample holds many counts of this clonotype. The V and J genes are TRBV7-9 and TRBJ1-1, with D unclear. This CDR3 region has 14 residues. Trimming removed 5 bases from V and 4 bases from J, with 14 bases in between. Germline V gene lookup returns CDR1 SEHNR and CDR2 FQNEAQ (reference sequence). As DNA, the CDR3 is TGTGCCAGCAGCCTAATTCAAGCTATCACTGAAGCTTTCTTT. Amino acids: CASSLIQAITEAFF.

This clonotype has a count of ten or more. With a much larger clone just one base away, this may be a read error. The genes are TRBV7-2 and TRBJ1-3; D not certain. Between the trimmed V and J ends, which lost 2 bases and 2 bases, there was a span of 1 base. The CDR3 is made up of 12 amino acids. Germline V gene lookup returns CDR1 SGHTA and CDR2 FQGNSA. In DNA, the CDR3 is TGTGCCAGCAGCTTAACTGGAAACACCATATATTTT. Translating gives CASSLTGNTIYF. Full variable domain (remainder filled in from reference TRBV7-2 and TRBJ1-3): GAGVSQSPSNKVTEKGKDVELRCDPISGHTALYWYRQSLGQGLEFLIYFQGNSAPDKSGLPSDRFSAERTGGSVSTLTIQRTQQEDSAVYLCASSLTGNTIYFGEGSWLTVV.

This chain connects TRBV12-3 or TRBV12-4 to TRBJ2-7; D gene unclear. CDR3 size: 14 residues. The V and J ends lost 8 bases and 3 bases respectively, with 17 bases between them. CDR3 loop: CASSSQGWDYEQYF. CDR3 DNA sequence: TGTGCCAGCTCCTCCCAAGGGTGGGACTACGAGCAGTACTTC.

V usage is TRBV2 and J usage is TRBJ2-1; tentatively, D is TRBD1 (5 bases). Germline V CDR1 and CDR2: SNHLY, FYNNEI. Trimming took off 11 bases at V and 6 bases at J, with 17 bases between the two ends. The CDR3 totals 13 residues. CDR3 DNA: TGTGCCCAGGGCAGGGTGGTGGGCAATGAGCAGTTCTTC. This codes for CAQGRVVGNEQFF.

CDR3 sequence (DNA): TGTGCCAGCAGTATCGGGGGTAGCGGGGGGTATCAAGAGACCCAGTACTTC. As protein: CASSIGGSGGYQETQYF. V usage is TRBV6-5 and J usage is TRBJ2-5; 10 bases are shared with TRBD2. Trimming at V came to 5 bases and at J to 2 bases, leaving 11 bases not matched to a gene. CDR1 and CDR2 from the germline V gene are MNHEY and SVGAGI. The CDR3 is made up of 17 amino acids.

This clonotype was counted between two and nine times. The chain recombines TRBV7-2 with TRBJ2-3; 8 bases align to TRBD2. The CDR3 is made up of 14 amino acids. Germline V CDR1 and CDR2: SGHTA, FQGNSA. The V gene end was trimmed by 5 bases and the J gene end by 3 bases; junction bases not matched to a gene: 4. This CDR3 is CASSHVAGTDTQYF. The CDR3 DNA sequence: TGTGCCAGCAGCCATGTAGCGGGGACAGATACGCAGTATTTT.

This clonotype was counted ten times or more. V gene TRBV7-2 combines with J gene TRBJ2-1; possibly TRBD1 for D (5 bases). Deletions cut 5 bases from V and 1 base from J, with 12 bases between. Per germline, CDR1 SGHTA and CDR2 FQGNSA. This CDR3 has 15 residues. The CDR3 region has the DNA TGTGCCAGCAGCAAAAGGGGTCCTTCCTACAATGAGCAGTTCTTC. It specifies CASSKRGPSYNEQFF.

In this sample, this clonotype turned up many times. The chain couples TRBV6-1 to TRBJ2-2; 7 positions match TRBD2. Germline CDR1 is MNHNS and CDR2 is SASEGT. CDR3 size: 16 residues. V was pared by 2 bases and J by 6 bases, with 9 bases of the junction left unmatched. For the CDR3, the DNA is TGTGCCAGCAGTGAACCCCGACTAGCTAGTTCCGGGGAGCTGTTTTTT. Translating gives CASSEPRLASSGELFF.

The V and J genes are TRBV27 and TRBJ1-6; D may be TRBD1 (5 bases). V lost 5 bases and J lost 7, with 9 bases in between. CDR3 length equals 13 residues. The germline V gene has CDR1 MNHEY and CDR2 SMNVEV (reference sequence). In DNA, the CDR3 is TGTGCCAGCAGTCCCCGACAGAATTCACCCCTCCACTTT. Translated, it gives CASSPRQNSPLHF.

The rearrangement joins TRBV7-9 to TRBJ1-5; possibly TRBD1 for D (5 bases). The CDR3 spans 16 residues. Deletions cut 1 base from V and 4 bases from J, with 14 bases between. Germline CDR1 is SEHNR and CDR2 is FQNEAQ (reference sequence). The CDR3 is CASSLGAGTQNQPQHF. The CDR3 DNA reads TGTGCCAGCAGCTTAGGGGCCGGGACCCAAAATCAGCCCCAGCATTTT.

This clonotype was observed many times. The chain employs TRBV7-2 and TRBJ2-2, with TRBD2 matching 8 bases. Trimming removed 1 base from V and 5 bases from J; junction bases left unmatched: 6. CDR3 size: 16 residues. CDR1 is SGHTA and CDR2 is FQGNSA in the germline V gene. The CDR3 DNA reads TGTGCCAGCAGCTTAGTTGGTAGCGGGGTGACCGGGGAGCTGTTTTTT. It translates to CASSLVGSGVTGELFF.

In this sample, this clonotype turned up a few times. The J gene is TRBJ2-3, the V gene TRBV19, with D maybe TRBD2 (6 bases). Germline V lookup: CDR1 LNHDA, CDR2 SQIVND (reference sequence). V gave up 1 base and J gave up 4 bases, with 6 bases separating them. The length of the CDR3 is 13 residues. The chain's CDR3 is CASSIGGADTQYF. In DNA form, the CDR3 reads TGTGCCAGTAGTATAGGCGGGGCAGATACGCAGTATTTT. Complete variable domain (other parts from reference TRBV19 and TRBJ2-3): DGGITQSPKYLFRKEGQNVTLSCEQNLNHDAMYWYRQDPGQGLRLIYYSQIVNDFQKGDIAEGYSVSREKKESFPLTVTSAQKNPTAFYLCASSIGGADTQYFGPGTRLTVL.

In nucleotides, the CDR3 is TGTGCCAGCAGTTACTCCCTTGGCTTCGGAAACACCATATATTTT. Encoded protein: CASSYSLGFGNTIYF. The chain joins TRBV6-2 or TRBV6-3 to TRBJ1-3; no reliable D call. The V end was cut by 0 bases, the J end by 4 bases, with 10 bases between. CDR3 length equals 15 residues. The germline gives CDR1 MNHEY, CDR2 SVGEGT.

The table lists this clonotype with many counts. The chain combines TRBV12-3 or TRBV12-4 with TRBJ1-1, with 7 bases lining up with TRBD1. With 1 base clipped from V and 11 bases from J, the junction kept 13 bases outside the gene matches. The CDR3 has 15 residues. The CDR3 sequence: CASSLGERDSLCAFF. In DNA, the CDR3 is TGTGCCAGCAGTTTAGGGGAACGGGACAGCCTTTGCGCTTTCTTT.

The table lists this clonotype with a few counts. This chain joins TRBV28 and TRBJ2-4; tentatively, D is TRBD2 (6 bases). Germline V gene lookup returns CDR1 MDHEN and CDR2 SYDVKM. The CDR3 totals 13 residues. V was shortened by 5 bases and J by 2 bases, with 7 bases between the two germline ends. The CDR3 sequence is CASSGGSKNIQYF. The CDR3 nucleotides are TGTGCCAGCAGTGGGGGGTCCAAAAACATTCAGTACTTC.

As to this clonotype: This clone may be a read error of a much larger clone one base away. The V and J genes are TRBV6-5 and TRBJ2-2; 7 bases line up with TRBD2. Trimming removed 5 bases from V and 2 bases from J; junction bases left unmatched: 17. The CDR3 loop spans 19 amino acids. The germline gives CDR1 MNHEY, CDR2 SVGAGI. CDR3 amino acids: CASSKPGRSGLGNTGELFF. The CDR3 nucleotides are TGTGCCAGCAGTAAGCCGGGACGGTCCGGACTAGGAAACACCGGGGAGCTGTTTTTT.

Here the CDR3 reads CATSLGEGTTPLHF. CDR3 nucleotide sequence: TGTGCCACCTCCCTCGGAGAGGGGACTACACCCCTCCACTTT. This chain connects TRBV19 to TRBJ1-6; a possible D gene is TRBD1 (5 bases). The CDR3 sequence is 14 residues long. V was pared by 10 bases and J by 11 bases, with 21 bases between. The germline gives CDR1 LNHDA, CDR2 SQIVND (reference sequence).

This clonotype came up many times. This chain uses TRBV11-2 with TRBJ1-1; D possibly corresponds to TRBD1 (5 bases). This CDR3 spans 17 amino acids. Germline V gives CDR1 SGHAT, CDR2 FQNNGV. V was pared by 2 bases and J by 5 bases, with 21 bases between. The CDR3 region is CASSLSPGRRGWTEAFF. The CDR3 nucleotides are TGTGCCAGCAGCTTATCCCCGGGAAGGAGGGGATGGACTGAAGCTTTCTTT. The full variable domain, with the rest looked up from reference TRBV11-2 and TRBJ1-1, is EAGVAQSPRYKIIEKRQSVAFWCNPISGHATLYWYQQILGQGPKLLIQFQNNGVVDDSQLPKDRFSAERLKGVDSTLKIQPAKLEDSAVYLCASSLSPGRRGWTEAFFGQGTRLTVV.

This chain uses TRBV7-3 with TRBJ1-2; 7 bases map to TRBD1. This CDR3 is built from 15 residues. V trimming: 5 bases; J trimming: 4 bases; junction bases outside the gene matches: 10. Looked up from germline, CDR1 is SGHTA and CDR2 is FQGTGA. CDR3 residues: CASSPPGTEGYGYTF. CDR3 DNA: TGTGCCAGCAGCCCGCCCGGGACAGAAGGCTATGGCTACACCTTC.

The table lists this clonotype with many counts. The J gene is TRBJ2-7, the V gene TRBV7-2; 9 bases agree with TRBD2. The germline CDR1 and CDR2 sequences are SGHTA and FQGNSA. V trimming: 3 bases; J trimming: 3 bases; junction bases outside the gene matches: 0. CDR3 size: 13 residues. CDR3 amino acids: CASSFSGGYEQYF. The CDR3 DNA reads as TGTGCCAGCAGCTTTAGCGGGGGCTACGAGCAGTACTTC.

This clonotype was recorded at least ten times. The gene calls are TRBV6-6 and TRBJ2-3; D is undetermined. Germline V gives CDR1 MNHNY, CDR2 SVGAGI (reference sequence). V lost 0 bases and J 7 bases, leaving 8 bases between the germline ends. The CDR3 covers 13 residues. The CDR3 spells CASSYSLTNTQYF. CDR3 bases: TGTGCCAGCAGTTACTCGCTGACGAATACGCAGTATTTT.

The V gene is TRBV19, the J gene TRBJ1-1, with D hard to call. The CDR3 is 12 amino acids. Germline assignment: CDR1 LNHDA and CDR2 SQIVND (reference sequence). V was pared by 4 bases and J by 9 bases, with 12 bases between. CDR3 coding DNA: TGTGCCAGTAGTACCCGGGATCCTAAAGCTTTCTTT. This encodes CASSTRDPKAFF.

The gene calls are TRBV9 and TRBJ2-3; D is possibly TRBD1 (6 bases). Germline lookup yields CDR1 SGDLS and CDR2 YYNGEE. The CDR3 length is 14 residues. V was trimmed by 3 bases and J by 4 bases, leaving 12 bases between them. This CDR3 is CASSASHRADTQYF. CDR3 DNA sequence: TGTGCCAGCAGCGCCTCTCACAGGGCAGATACGCAGTATTTT. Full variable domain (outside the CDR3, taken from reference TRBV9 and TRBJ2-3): DSGVTQTPKHLITATGQRVTLRCSPRSGDLSVYWYQQSLDQGLQFLIQYYNGEERAKGNILERFSAQQFPDLHSELNLSSLELGDSALYFCASSASHRADTQYFGPGTRLTVL.

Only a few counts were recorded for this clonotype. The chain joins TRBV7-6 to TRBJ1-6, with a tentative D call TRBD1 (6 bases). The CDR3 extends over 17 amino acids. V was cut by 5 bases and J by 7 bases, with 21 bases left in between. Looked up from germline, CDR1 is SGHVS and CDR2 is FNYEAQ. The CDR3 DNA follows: TGTGCCAGCAGCGCGAGAGGGGGGTCCGAATTAAATTCACCCCTCCACTTT. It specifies CASSARGGSELNSPLHF.

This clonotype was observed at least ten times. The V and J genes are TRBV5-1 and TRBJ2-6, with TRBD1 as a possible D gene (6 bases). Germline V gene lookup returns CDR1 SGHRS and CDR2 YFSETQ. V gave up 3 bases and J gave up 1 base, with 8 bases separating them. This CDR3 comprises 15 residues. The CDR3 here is CASSSTGSGANVLTF. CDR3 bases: TGCGCCAGCAGCTCCACAGGGTCTGGGGCCAACGTCCTGACTTTC.

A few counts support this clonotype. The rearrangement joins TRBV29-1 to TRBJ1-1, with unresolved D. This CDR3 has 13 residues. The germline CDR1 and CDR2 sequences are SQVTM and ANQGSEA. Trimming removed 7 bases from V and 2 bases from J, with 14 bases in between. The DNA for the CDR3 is TGCAGCGCCACAGAGACTTTAAACACTGAAGCTTTCTTT. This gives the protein CSATETLNTEAFF.

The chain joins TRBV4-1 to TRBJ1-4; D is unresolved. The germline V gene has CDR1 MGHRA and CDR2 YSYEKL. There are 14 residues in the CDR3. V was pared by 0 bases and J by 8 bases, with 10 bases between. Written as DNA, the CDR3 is TGCGCCAGCAGCCAAGATAGAGGCCTAGAAAAACTGTTTTTT. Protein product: CASSQDRGLEKLFF.

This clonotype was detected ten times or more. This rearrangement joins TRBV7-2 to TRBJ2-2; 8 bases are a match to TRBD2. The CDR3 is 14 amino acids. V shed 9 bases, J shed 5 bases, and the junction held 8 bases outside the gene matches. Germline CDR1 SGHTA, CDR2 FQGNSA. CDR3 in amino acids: CASQRERMTGELFF. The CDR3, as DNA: TGTGCCAGTCAGCGGGAGAGGATGACCGGGGAGCTGTTTTTT.

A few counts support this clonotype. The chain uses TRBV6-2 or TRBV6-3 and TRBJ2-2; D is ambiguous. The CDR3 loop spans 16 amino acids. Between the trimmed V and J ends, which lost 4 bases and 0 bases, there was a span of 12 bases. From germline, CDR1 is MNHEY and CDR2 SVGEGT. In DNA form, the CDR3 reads TGTGCCAGCAGTTCTGACCGAGAACCGAACACCGGGGAGCTGTTTTTT. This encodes CASSSDREPNTGELFF.